Shown below are 14 T cell receptor beta chains from a single sample sequenced in a study of OX40 agonist ivuxolimab in advanced cancers. Profiling relied on immunoSEQ multiplex PCR, and the TCRdb table lists in-frame clones only, not all of them. The sample includes 65,000 to 90,000 clones, around 80% of them seen just once. The sample was CD4+ or CD8+ T cells sorted from blood, taken in a trial of the OX40 agonist ivuxolimab. The receptors were gathered from an adult with an advanced solid tumor such as melanoma, head and neck, liver or kidney cancer.

Here the CDR3 reads CASSQDKSSSDEQYF. CDR3 bases: TGTGCCAGCAGCCAAGATAAGTCATCTAGTGACGAGCAGTACTTC. This rearrangement joins TRBV4-2 to TRBJ2-7; the D is unclear. The CDR3 length is 15 residues. Looked up from germline, CDR1 is LGHNA and CDR2 is YNFKEQ. Deletions cut 0 bases from V and 5 bases from J, with 14 bases between.

The rearrangement links TRBV28 to TRBJ2-7, with D tentatively TRBD1 or TRBD2 (5 bases each). Germline CDR1 and CDR2: MDHEN and SYDVKM. The CDR3 runs 13 residues. Deletions cut 7 bases from V and 5 bases from J, with 15 bases between. CDR3 loop: CASTGQTLHEQYF. In nucleotides, the CDR3 is TGTGCCAGCACGGGGCAGACGCTGCACGAGCAGTACTTC.

The chain is built from TRBV27 and TRBJ2-7; 7 positions match TRBD1. The CDR3 is made up of 15 amino acids. The germline gives CDR1 MNHEY, CDR2 SMNVEV (reference sequence). V was clipped by 5 bases and J by 4 bases; unmatched bases: 11. The CDR3 DNA follows: TGTGCCAGCAGTAAGACAGGGATTAACGGATACGAGCAGTACTTC. It translates to CASSKTGINGYEQYF.

This sequence joins TRBV28 and TRBJ1-2; D remains ambiguous. The CDR3 is made up of 13 amino acids. Trimming removed 8 bases at V and 5 bases at J, with 15 bases between. CDR1 MDHEN and CDR2 SYDVKM come from the germline V gene. For the CDR3, the DNA is TGTGCCAGCCAGCCAGGTTCCTTATATGGCTACACCTTC. It is translated as CASQPGSLYGYTF.

The gene calls are TRBV6-5 and TRBJ1-1; the D gene is possibly TRBD1 (6 bases). Germline values: CDR1 MNHEY, CDR2 SVGAGI. CDR3 length: 14 amino acids. Trimming took 2 bases from V and 0 from J, leaving 7 bases between them. Here the CDR3 reads CASSYTGLNTEAFF. The CDR3, as DNA: TGTGCCAGCAGTTACACAGGGCTGAACACTGAAGCTTTCTTT.

The chain recombines TRBV13 with TRBJ2-1; 12 bases are shared with TRBD2. The CDR3 is 14 amino acids. Germline V gives CDR1 PRHDT, CDR2 FYEKMQ (reference sequence). With V trimmed by 10 bases and J by 8 bases, 9 bases remained unmatched. In DNA, the CDR3 is TGTGCCACCCTTAGGAGGACTAGCGGGGATGAGCAGTTCTTC. Protein: CATLRRTSGDEQFF.

The chain links TRBV28 to TRBJ2-4; D tentatively reads TRBD1 or TRBD2 (5 bases each). Germline CDR1 is MDHEN and CDR2 is SYDVKM. The germline V and J ends were trimmed by 1 base and 3 bases, with 10 bases remaining between them. This CDR3 spans 15 amino acids. CDR3 loop: CASSLFGGYKNIQYF. In DNA, the CDR3 is TGTGCCAGCAGTTTATTTGGGGGATACAAAAACATTCAGTACTTC.

This clone was detected a few times. The chain employs TRBV28 and TRBJ2-2, with 13 bases aligning to TRBD2. Trimming at V came to 6 bases and at J to 6 bases, leaving 10 bases not matched to a gene. This CDR3 has 17 residues. Looked up from germline, CDR1 is MDHEN and CDR2 is SYDVKM. CDR3 nucleotides: TGTGCCAGCAGCAGCGGACTAGCGGGAGTACGAGCCGGGGAGCTGTTTTTT. Translating it yields CASSSGLAGVRAGELFF. The full variable domain, rest sourced from reference TRBV28 and TRBJ2-2, is DVKVTQSSRYLVKRTGEKVFLECVQDMDHENMFWYRQDPGLGLRLIYFSYDVKMKEKGDIPEGYSVSREKKERFSLILESASTNQTSMYLCASSSGLAGVRAGELFFGEGSRLTVL.

In nucleotides, the CDR3 is TGCGCCAGCAGCCGTGAGGATGGTGAGCAGTTCTTC. Its translation: CASSREDGEQFF. This chain uses TRBV10-2 with TRBJ2-1; D is ambiguous. Trimming took off 6 bases at V and 9 bases at J, with 12 bases between the two ends. The germline gives CDR1 WSHSY, CDR2 SAAADI. This CDR3 comprises 12 residues.

With respect to this clone: A much larger clone differs from this one at a single base, so this may be a read error. The chain links TRBV11-2 to TRBJ2-1, with D uncertain. Germline lookup yields CDR1 SGHAT and CDR2 FQNNGV. The germline V and J ends were trimmed by 2 bases and 2 bases, with 4 bases remaining between them. CDR3 size: 13 residues. For the CDR3, the DNA is TGTGCCAGCAGCTTATCTACCTACAATGAGCAGTTCTTC. Its protein is CASSLSTYNEQFF.

This clone was observed a few times. The chain couples TRBV7-9 to TRBJ1-6; 8 nucleotides line up with TRBD1. V lost 5 bases, J lost 9 bases, and 12 bases stayed unmatched. The CDR3 contains 16 residues. CDR1 is SEHNR and CDR2 is FQNEAQ in the germline V gene (reference sequence). The CDR3 loop is CASSTSRAGGPSPLHF. In nucleotides, the CDR3 is TGTGCCAGCAGCACTAGTAGGGCAGGGGGCCCTTCACCCCTCCACTTT.

This rearrangement joins TRBV6-1 to TRBJ1-5; D uncertain. CDR3 size: 14 residues. The germline gives CDR1 MNHNS, CDR2 SASEGT. The V end lost 6 bases, the J end lost 4 bases, and 13 bases lay between the germline ends. The CDR3 nucleotides read TGTGCCAGCAGCCCTGGAACGGGGAATCAGCCCCAGCATTTT. Encoded protein: CASSPGTGNQPQHF.

The chain links TRBV9 to TRBJ2-1; 8 positions agree with TRBD2. The germline V gene encodes CDR1 SGDLS and CDR2 YYNGEE. The length of the CDR3 is 15 residues. V gave up 3 bases and J gave up 5 bases; unmatched junction bases: 7. The CDR3 DNA reads as TGTGCCAGCAGCGGGGGAGCGGGAGCGAACAATGAGCAGTTCTTC. Its protein product is CASSGGAGANNEQFF.

The V and J genes are TRBV6-5 and TRBJ1-1; D is perhaps TRBD1 (5 bases). The CDR3 loop spans 12 amino acids. The germline V gene has CDR1 MNHEY and CDR2 SVGAGI. V was trimmed by 6 bases and J by 3 bases, leaving 8 bases between them. DNA of the CDR3: TGTGCCAGCAGCCGGGGCTACACTGAAGCTTTCTTT. Protein: CASSRGYTEAFF.